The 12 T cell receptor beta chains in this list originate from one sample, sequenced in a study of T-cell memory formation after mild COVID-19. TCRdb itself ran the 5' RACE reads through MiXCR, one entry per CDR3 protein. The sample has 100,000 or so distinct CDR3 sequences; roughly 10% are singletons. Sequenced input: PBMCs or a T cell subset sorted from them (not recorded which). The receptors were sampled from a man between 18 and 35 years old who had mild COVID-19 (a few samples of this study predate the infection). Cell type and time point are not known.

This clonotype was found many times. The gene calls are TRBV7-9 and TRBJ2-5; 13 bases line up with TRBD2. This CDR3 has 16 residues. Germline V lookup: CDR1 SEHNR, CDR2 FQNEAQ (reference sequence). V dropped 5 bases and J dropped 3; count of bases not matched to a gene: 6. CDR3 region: CASSRHGLAGEETQYF. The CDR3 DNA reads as TGTGCCAGCAGCCGACACGGACTAGCGGGAGAAGAGACCCAGTACTTC.

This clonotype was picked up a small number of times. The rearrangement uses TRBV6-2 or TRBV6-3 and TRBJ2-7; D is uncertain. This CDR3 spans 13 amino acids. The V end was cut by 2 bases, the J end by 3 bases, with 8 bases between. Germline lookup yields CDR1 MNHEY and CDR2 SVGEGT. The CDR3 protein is CASSYGLDYEQYV. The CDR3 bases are TGTGCCAGCAGTTACGGTTTGGACTACGAGCAGTACGTC.

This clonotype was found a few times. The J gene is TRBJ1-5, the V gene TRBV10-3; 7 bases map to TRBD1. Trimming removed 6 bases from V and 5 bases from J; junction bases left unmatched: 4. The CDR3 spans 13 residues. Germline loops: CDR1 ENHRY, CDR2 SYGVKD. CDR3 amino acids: CAISGTVDQPQHF. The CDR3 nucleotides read TGTGCCATCAGCGGGACAGTAGATCAGCCCCAGCATTTT.

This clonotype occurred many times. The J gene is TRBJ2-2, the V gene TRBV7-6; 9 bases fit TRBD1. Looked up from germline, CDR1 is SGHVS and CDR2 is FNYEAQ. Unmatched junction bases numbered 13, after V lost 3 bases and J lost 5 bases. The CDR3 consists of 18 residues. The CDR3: CASSLSHEQGARTGELFF. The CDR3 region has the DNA TGTGCCAGCAGCTTGTCACACGAACAGGGGGCGCGTACCGGGGAGCTGTTTTTT.

The CDR3 DNA reads TGCGCCAGCAGCCAAGATCAAGGGGCCGATTCACCCCTCCACTTT. Its translation: CASSQDQGADSPLHF. The gene calls are TRBV4-1 and TRBJ1-6, with TRBD1 as a possible D gene (5 bases). V dropped 0 bases and J dropped 8 bases, with 11 bases sitting between them. There are 15 residues in the CDR3. CDR1 is MGHRA, CDR2 YSYEKL, per germline.

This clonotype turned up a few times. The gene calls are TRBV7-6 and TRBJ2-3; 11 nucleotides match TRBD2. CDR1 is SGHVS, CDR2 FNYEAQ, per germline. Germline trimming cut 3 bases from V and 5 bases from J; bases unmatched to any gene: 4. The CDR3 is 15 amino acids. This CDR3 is CASSFSGGAVDTQYF. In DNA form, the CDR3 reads TGTGCCAGCAGCTTTAGCGGGGGGGCCGTAGATACGCAGTATTTT.

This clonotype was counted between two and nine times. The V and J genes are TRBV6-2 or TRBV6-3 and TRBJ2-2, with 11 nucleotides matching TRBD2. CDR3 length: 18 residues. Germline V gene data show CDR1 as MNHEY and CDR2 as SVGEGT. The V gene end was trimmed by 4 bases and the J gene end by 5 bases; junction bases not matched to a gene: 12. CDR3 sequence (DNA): TGTGCCAGCAGTTCCGAAATGACTAGCGGGGTTTTGACCGGGGAGCTGTTTTTT. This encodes CASSSEMTSGVLTGELFF.

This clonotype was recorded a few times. CDR3 nucleotides: TGTGCCAGCAGCTTAGCGGCCATCTTACCGACGCAGTATTTT. It is translated as CASSLAAILPTQYF. The rearrangement links TRBV7-9 to TRBJ2-3; no clear D gene. The CDR3 is 14 amino acids. Germline lookup yields CDR1 SEHNR and CDR2 FQNEAQ (reference sequence). V lost 0 bases and J lost 9, with 13 bases in between.

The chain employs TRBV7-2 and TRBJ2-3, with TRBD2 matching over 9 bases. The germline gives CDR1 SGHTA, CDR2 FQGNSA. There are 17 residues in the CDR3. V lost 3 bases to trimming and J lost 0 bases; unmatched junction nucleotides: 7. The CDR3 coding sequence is TGTGCCAGCAGCTTCCTCGTGCGGGGGGGTAGCACAGATACGCAGTATTTT. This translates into CASSFLVRGGSTDTQYF.

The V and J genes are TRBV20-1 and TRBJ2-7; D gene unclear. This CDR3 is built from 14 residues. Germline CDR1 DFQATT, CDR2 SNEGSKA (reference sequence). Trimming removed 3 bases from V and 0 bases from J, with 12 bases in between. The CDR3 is CSASEYRSSYEQYV. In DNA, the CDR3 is TGCAGTGCTAGTGAGTACAGATCCTCCTACGAGCAGTACGTC.

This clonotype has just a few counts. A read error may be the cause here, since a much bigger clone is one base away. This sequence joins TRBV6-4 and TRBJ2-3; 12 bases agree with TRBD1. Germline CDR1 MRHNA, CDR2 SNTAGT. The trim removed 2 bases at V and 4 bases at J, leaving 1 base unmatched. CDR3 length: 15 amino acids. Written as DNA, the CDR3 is TGTGCCAGCAGTGACGGGACAGGGGGCGCAGATACGCAGTATTTT. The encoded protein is CASSDGTGGADTQYF.

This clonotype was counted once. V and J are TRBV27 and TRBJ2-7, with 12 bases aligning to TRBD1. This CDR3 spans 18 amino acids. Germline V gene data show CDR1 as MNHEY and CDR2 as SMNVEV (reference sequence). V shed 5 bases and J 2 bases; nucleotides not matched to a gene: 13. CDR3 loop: CASSIHRDRGRLAYEQYF. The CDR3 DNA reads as TGTGCCAGCAGTATCCACCGGGACAGGGGGCGCCTCGCCTACGAGCAGTACTTC.